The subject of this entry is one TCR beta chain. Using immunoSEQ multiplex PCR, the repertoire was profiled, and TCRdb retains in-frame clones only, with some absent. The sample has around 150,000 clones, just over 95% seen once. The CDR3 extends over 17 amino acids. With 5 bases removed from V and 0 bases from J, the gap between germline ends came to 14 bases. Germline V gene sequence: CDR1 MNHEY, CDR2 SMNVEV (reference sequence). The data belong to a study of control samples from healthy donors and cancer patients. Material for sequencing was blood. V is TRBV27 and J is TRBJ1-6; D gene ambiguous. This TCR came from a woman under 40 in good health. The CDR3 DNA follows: TGTGCCAGCAGTCTTCAAGGCGGGAGCTCCTATAATTCACCCCTCCACTTT. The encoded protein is CASSLQGGSSYNSPLHF.